This is a list of T cell receptor beta chains from one sample in a study of human T cells and chemical hapten exposure. TCRdb reanalysed the RACE reads using MiXCR and keeps one entry per CDR3 protein. The sample includes 250,000 or so distinct CDR3 sequences, almost 8% of them seen just once. This material consisted of whole blood, taken in connection with sensitization to the hapten diphenylcyclopropenone (DPC). The source of these receptors is a man aged 18 to 30 with alopecia areata. Some clones in this sample may be carry-over from other donors' samples. CDR3s include the opening cysteine and the closing phenylalanine or tryptophan. Fields, in order: V gene, D gene, clone size, CDR3 length, J gene, CDR3 DNA, CDR3 protein. D genes are given only for firm matches. Size is stated for part of the rows, as once, few or many counts, or as a class when the clone is expanded.

>TRBV7-6|TRBD1|many|15|TRBJ2-1
TGTGCCAGCAGCTTTTTCATGACAGGGAACAATGAGCAGTTCTTC
CASSFFMTGNNEQFF
>TRBV7-9|.|.|16|TRBJ1-1
TGTGCCAGCAGTAACCAGGGGCGAGGGATGAACACTGAAGCTTTCTTT
CASSNQGRGMNTEAFF
>TRBV11-2|.|few|15|TRBJ1-4
TGTGCCAGCCGAATACGGGGGTACACTAATGAAAAACTGTTTTTT
CASRIRGYTNEKLFF
>TRBV7-9|TRBD2|few|14|TRBJ2-7
TGTGCCAGCAGCCAACCGGGACTAGGTCCCGAGCAGTACTTC
CASSQPGLGPEQYF
>TRBV5-1|TRBD1|few|15|TRBJ2-7
TGCGCCAGCAGCCCAATAGCCGGGACAGGGTACGAGCAGTACTTC
CASSPIAGTGYEQYF
>TRBV12-3/TRBV12-4|.|few|15|TRBJ2-6
TGTGCCAGCAGTTCGTCAGGGTTAAGGGCCAACGTCCTGACTTTC
CASSSSGLRANVLTF
>TRBV20-1|.|.|15|TRBJ1-5
TGCAGTGCCCGGGACGGCGGCCCGGGCAATCAGCCCCAGCATTTT
CSARDGGPGNQPQHF
>TRBV9|.|.|16|TRBJ1-1
TGTGCCAGCAGCGTAGTCGGGTTAGGAATGAACACTGAAGCTTTCTTT
CASSVVGLGMNTEAFF
>TRBV10-1|TRBD2|many|16|TRBJ2-1
TGCGCCAGCAGTGAGCCCGCCAGCGGGGGCTACAATGAGCAGTTCTTC
CASSEPASGGYNEQFF
>TRBV15|.|few|11|TRBJ2-1
TGTGCCACCAGCAGAGATGGTGAGCAGTTCTTC
CATSRDGEQFF
>TRBV4-3|TRBD2|few|16|TRBJ2-2
TGCGCCAGCAGCCAAGACGCTAGCGGGAACACCGGGGAGCTGTTTTTT
CASSQDASGNTGELFF
>TRBV5-1|TRBD1|once|16|TRBJ2-4
TGCGCCAGCAGCCCTTCACAGGGGGTGGCCAAAAACATTCAGTACTTC
CASSPSQGVAKNIQYF
>TRBV10-3|.|few|11|TRBJ2-5
TGTGCCATGGGGGGTTTCGAGACCCAGTACTTC
CAMGGFETQYF
>TRBV12-3/TRBV12-4|TRBD1|many|15|TRBJ1-4
TGTGCCAGCAGTGCCCGGACAGGGGCGAATGAAAAACTGTTTTTT
CASSARTGANEKLFF
>TRBV4-1|TRBD1|few|15|TRBJ1-1
TGCGCCAGCAGCGCCCAACAGGGGAGGACAGCTGAAGCTTTCTTT
CASSAQQGRTAEAFF
>TRBV2|TRBD1|many|13|TRBJ2-5
TGTGCCAGCAGATCAGGGGGCGAAGAGACCCAGTACTTC
CASRSGGEETQYF
>TRBV9|TRBD2|.|13|TRBJ2-1
TGTGCCAGCGGAGCGGGGGCTACAGATGAGCAGTTCTTC
CASGAGATDEQFF
>TRBV6-2/TRBV6-3|.|.|11|TRBJ1-1
TGTGCCAGCAGTTACTGGGGAGGAGCTTTCTTT
CASSYWGGAFF
>TRBV6-5|TRBD1|.|18|TRBJ1-3
TGTGCCAGCAGGAGAGCGCCGAACAGGGGAAGCTCTGGAAACACCATATATTTT
CASRRAPNRGSSGNTIYF
>TRBV6-5|TRBD1|many|13|TRBJ1-2
TGTGCCAGCAGAACACAGGGGGGAAGTGGCTACACCTTC
CASRTQGGSGYTF
>TRBV5-5|.|few|16|TRBJ1-2
TGTGCCAGCAGGGCGGGGGGTATCCCCTCTAACTATGGCTACACCTTC
CASRAGGIPSNYGYTF
>TRBV20-1|.|.|17|TRBJ2-3
TGCAGTGCTAGAGATCGGTTGGTGGGGGCGTACACAGATACGCAGTATTTT
CSARDRLVGAYTDTQYF
>TRBV7-6|.|.|17|TRBJ2-3
TGTGCCAGCAGCGATCCGACCGACAGCTCCGTACCAGATACGCAGTATTTT
CASSDPTDSSVPDTQYF
>TRBV2|.|.|13|TRBJ2-5
TGTGCCAGCAGTGACCCGGGGGCTGAGACCCAGTACTTC
CASSDPGAETQYF
>TRBV6-4|.|many|13|TRBJ1-1
TGTGCCAGCAGTGAGGGGGAGAACACTGAAGCTTTCTTT
CASSEGENTEAFF
>TRBV6-2/TRBV6-3|.|many|13|TRBJ2-3
TGTGCCAGCAGCCCCGTGGTTACAGATACGCAGTATTTT
CASSPVVTDTQYF
>TRBV11-2|.|many|13|TRBJ1-2
TGTGCCAGCAGCTTTTCAGGGGACTATGGCTACACCTTC
CASSFSGDYGYTF
>TRBV7-2|TRBD1|many|13|TRBJ1-1
TGTGCCAGCAGCAAGACAGGGGACACTGAAGCTTTCTTT
CASSKTGDTEAFF
>TRBV25-1|.|many|14|TRBJ1-5
TGTGCCAGCAGTGAAGGACAGAGCAATCAGCCCCAGCATTTT
CASSEGQSNQPQHF
>TRBV29-1|TRBD1|.|13|TRBJ2-2
TGCAGCGGGTCCGGGACAGGGGTCGGGGAGCTGTTTTTT
CSGSGTGVGELFF
>TRBV28|.|many|15|TRBJ2-1
TGTGCCAGCAGTTTACCGGAACGATCAGATAATGAGCAGTTCTTC
CASSLPERSDNEQFF
>TRBV7-9|.|few|15|TRBJ2-1
TGTGCCAGCAGCTTAGTACAGGGCGGTGTCAATGAGCAGTTCTTC
CASSLVQGGVNEQFF
>TRBV29-1|.|.|14|TRBJ1-1
TGCAGCGTTGACTTCAGACGGATGAACACTGAAGCTTTCTTT
CSVDFRRMNTEAFF
>TRBV27|.|few|13|TRBJ1-6
TGTGCCAGCAGTCTAACGGGGATATCACCCCTCCACTTT
CASSLTGISPLHF
>TRBV12-3/TRBV12-4|.|.|13|TRBJ1-1
TGTGCCAGCAGTTTATTACTGGGGGCTGAAGCTTTCTTT
CASSLLLGAEAFF
>TRBV3-1|.|.|13|TRBJ2-7
TGTGCCAGCAGCCACCCCGCGCTAGGAGAGCAGTACTTC
CASSHPALGEQYF
>TRBV29-1|.|many|15|TRBJ2-3
TGCAGCGTTGATTTTCTAGCGAGAAGCACAGATACGCAGTATTTT
CSVDFLARSTDTQYF
>TRBV4-3|.|few|16|TRBJ2-5
TGCGCCAGCAGCCAAGATCTTTCGGGGCAGAAAGAGACCCAGTACTTC
CASSQDLSGQKETQYF
>TRBV7-6|TRBD2|many|13|TRBJ2-1
TGTGCCAGACCGGGACTAGAGATCCATGAGCAGTTCTTC
CARPGLEIHEQFF
>TRBV5-1|.|.|15|TRBJ1-1
TGCGCCAGCAGCTTGTGGGCAGGGATGAACACTGAAGCTTTCTTT
CASSLWAGMNTEAFF
>TRBV29-1|TRBD1|many|14|TRBJ1-2
TGCAGCACACCCGGGACAGGGGGGGGCTATGGCTACACCTTC
CSTPGTGGGYGYTF
>TRBV19|TRBD1|.|17|TRBJ2-2
TGTGCCAGTAGCGCAAGACAGGGACCCCCGAACACCGGGGAGCTGTTTTTT
CASSARQGPPNTGELFF
>TRBV6-2/TRBV6-3|.|.|13|TRBJ1-2
TGTGCCAGCAGCATCGGCAGTGCGCGGGGCTACACCTTC
CASSIGSARGYTF
>TRBV2|TRBD1|few|14|TRBJ2-1
TGTGCCAGCAGGGGGACAGGGAACTACAATGAGCAGTTCTTC
CASRGTGNYNEQFF
>TRBV12-3/TRBV12-4|.|many|14|TRBJ1-1
TGTGCCAGCGAACTTAACTGGTCGAACACTGAAGCTTTCTTT
CASELNWSNTEAFF
>TRBV27|.|.|15|TRBJ2-2
TGTGCCAGCAGTTTATGGGCAGGGCTATCGGGGGAGCTGTTTTTT
CASSLWAGLSGELFF
>TRBV13|TRBD2|few|14|TRBJ2-5
TGTGCCAGCAGCTTACCCCTAGCGGGGGAGACCCAGTACTTC
CASSLPLAGETQYF
>TRBV12-3/TRBV12-4|.|many|14|TRBJ1-4
TGTGCCAGCAGTTTATCAGGGGTGGATGAAAAACTGTTTTTT
CASSLSGVDEKLFF
>TRBV10-3|.|few|16|TRBJ1-5
TGTGCCATCAGTGAGTCGTACGGGACCTACAATCAGCCCCAGCATTTT
CAISESYGTYNQPQHF
>TRBV4-3|TRBD1|many|16|TRBJ2-1
TGCGCCAGCAGCCAACTCCGGGACAGGGTCGGTAATGAGCAGTTCTTC
CASSQLRDRVGNEQFF
>TRBV6-5|TRBD1|many|15|TRBJ1-2
TGTGCCAGCAGTTACTACCCACAGGGGAACTATGGCTACACCTTC
CASSYYPQGNYGYTF
>TRBV29-1|.|many|12|TRBJ1-1
TGCAGCGTTGTGACAGGGAACACTGAAGCTTTCTTT
CSVVTGNTEAFF
>TRBV20-1|TRBD1|few|16|TRBJ1-6
TGCAGTGCTATCCAGGGGGCGCGAGTTAGAACGTCACCCCTCCACTTT
CSAIQGARVRTSPLHF
>TRBV25-1|.|many|14|TRBJ2-7
TGTGCCAGCAGTGCCAATGTTGGGGGGCGCGAGCAGTACTTC
CASSANVGGREQYF
>TRBV9|TRBD1|many|15|TRBJ1-2
TGTGCCAGCAGCGTAGAGGGGGCTTTTAACTATGGCTACACCTTC
CASSVEGAFNYGYTF
>TRBV11-1|TRBD1|few|15|TRBJ2-5
TGTGCCAGCAGCCGGTGGGACAGGAACCAAGAGACCCAGTACTTC
CASSRWDRNQETQYF
>TRBV10-3|.|once|13|TRBJ1-4
TGTGCCCTTCGTAACGCAACTAATGAAAAACTGTTTTTT
CALRNATNEKLFF
>TRBV7-9|.|.|13|TRBJ2-4
TGTGCCAGCAGCCCACGGGATAAAAACATTCAGTACTTC
CASSPRDKNIQYF
>TRBV6-4|.|few|16|TRBJ2-3
TGTGCCAGCAGCCCTAGGTCGGCGGGAAACACAGATACGCAGTATTTT
CASSPRSAGNTDTQYF
>TRBV27|TRBD1|.|16|TRBJ1-6
TGTGCCAGCAGTTTATCCGGGGACAGGGATAATTCACCCCTCCACTTT
CASSLSGDRDNSPLHF